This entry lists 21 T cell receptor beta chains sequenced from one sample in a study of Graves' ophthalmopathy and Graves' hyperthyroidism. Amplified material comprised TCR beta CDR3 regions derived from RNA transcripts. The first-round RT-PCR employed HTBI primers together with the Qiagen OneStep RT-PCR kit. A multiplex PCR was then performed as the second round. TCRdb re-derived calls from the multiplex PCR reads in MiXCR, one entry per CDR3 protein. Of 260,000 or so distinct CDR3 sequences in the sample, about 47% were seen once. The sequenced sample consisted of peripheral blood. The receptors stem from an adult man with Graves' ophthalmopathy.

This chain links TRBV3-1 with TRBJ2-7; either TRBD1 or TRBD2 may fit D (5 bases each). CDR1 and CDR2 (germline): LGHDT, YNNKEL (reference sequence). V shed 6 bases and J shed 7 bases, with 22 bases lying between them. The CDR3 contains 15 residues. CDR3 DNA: TGTGCCAGCAGTCCTAGCAGGGTGACGGGGACGGAGCAGTACTTC. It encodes CASSPSRVTGTEQYF.

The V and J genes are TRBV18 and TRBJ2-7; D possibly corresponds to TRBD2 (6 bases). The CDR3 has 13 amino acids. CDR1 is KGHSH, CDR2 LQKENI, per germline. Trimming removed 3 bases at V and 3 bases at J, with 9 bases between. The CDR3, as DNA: TGTGCCAGCTCACCGGGACTGAGCTACGAGCAGTACTTC. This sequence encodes CASSPGLSYEQYF. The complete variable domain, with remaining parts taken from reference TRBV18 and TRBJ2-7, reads NAGVMQNPRHLVRRRGQEARLRCSPMKGHSHVYWYRQLPEEGLKFMVYLQKENIIDESGMPKERFSAEFPKEGPSILRIQQVVRGDSAAYFCASSPGLSYEQYFGPGTRLTVT.

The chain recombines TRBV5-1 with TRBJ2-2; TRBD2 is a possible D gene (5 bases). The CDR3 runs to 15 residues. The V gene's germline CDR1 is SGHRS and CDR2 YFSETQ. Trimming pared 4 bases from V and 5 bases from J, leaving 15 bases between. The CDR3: CASSGTSILTGELFF. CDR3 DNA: TGCGCCAGCAGCGGTACTAGTATCTTAACCGGGGAGCTGTTTTTT.

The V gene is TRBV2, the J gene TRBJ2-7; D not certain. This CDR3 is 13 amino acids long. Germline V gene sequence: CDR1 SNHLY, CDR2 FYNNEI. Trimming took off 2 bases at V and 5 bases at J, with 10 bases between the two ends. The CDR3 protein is CASSEFRSNEQYF. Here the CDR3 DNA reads TGTGCCAGCAGTGAATTCCGGTCGAACGAGCAGTACTTC.

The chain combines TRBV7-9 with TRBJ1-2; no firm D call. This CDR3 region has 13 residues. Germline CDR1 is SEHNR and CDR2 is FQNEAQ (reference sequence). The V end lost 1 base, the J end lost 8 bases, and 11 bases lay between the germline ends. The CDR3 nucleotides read TGTGCCAGCAGCTTAGTGGCTGCGGGCGGCTACACCTTC. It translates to CASSLVAAGGYTF.

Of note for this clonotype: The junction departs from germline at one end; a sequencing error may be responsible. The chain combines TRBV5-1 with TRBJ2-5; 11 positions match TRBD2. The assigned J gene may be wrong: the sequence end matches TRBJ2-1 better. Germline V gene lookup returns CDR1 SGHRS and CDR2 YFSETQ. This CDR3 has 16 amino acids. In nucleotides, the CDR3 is TGTGCCAGCAGCTTGACCGGGACTAGCGGTTACAATGAGCAGTTCTTC. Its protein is CASSLTGTSGYNEQFF.

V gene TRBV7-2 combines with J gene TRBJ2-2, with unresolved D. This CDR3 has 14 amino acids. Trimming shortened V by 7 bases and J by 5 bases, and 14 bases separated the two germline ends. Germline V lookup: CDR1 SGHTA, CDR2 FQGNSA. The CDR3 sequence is CASTTTRGTGELFF. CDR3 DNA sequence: TGTGCCAGCACCACAACCCGCGGTACCGGGGAGCTGTTTTTT.

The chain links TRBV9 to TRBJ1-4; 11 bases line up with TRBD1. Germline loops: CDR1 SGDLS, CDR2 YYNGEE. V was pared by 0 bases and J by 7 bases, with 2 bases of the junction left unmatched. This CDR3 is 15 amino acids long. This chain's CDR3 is CASSVGGTGGEKLFF. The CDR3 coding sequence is TGTGCCAGCAGCGTAGGGGGGACAGGGGGTGAAAAACTGTTTTTT.

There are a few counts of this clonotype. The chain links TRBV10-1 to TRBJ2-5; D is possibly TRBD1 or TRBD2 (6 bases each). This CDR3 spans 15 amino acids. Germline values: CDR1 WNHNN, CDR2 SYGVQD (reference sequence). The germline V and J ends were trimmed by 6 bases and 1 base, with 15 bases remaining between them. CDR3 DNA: TGCGCCAGCAGAGGGGGGACCGAATCCCAAGAGACCCAGTACTTC. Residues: CASRGGTESQETQYF.

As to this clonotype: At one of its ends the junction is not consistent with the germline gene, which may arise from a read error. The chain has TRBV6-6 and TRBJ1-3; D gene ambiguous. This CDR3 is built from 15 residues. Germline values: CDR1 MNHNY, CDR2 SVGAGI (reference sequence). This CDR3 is CASSYAGRPGSTIYF. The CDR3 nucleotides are TGTGCCAGCAGTTACGCAGGCCGTCCTGGAAGCACCATATATTTT.

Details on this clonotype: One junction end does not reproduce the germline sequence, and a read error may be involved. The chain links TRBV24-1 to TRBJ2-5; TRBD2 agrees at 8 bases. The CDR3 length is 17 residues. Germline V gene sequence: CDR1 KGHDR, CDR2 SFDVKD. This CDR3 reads CATSDSPGASGWETLYF. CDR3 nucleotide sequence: TGTGCCACCAGTGATTCTCCTGGGGCTAGCGGGTGGGAGACCCTGTACTTC.

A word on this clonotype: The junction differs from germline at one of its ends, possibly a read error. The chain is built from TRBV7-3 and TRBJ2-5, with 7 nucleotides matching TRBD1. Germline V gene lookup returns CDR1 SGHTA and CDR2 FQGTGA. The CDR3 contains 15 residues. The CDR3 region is CASSQDTNRGETQYF. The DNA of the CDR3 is TGCGCCAGCAGCCAAGATACGAACAGGGGTGAGACCCAGTACTTC.

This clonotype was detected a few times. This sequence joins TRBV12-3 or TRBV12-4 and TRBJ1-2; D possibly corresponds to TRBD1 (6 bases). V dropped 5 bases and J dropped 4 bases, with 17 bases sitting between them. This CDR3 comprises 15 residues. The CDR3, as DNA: TGTGCCAGCAGTCTACTAGGTGGACAGCTCTATGGCTACACCTTC. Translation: CASSLLGGQLYGYTF.

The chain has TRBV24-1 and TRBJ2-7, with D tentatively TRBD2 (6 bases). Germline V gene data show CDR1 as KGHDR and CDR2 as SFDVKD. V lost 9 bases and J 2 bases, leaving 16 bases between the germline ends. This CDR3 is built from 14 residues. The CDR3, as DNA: TGTGCCACCCGTGGGGAGGAGTTAACCTACGAGCAGTACTTC. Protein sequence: CATRGEELTYEQYF.

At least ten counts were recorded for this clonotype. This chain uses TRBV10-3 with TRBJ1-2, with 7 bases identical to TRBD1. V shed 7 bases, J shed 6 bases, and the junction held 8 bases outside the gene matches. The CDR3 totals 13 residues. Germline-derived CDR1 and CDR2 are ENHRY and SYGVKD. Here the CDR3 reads CAINQRDSDGYTF. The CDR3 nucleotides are TGTGCCATCAATCAGAGGGACAGCGATGGCTACACCTTC.

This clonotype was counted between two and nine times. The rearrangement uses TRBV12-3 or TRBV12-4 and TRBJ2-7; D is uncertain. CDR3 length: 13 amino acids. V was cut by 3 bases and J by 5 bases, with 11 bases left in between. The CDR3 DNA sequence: TGTGCCAGCAGTTTGGAGATCTGGGACGAGCAGTACTTC. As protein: CASSLEIWDEQYF.

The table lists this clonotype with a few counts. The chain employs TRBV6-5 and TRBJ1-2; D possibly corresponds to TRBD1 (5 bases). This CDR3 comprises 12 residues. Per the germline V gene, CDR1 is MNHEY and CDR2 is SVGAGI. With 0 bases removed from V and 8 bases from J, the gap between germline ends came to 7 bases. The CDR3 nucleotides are TGTGCCAGCAGTTACTCAGGGGACGGCTACACCTTC. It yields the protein CASSYSGDGYTF.

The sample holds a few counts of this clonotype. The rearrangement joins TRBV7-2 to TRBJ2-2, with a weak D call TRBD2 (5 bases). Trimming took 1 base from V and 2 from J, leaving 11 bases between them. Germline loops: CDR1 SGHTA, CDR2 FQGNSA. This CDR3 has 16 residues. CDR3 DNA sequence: TGTGCCAGCAGCTTAGGCGGCAGCGGCAACACCGGGGAGCTGTTTTTT. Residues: CASSLGGSGNTGELFF.

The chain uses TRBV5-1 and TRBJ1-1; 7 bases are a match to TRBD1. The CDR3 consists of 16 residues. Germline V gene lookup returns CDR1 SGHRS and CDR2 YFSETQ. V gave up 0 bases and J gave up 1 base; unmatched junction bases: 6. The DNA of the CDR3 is TGCGCCAGCAGCTTGGAACAGGGGCGGGGGAACACTGAAGCTTTCTTT. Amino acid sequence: CASSLEQGRGNTEAFF.

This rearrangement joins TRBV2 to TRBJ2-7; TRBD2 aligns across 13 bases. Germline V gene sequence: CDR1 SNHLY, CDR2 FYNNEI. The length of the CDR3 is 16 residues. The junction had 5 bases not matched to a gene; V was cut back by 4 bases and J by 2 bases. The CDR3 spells CASSGTSGGGTYEQYF. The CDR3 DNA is TGTGCCAGCAGTGGGACTAGCGGGGGAGGCACCTACGAGCAGTACTTC.

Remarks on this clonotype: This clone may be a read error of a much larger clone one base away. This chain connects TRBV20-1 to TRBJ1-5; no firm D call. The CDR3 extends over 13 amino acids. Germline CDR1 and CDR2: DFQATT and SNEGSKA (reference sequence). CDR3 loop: CSAGDYGDQPQHF. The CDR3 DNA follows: TGCAGTGCTGGAGATTATGGGGATCAGCCCCAGCATTTT.